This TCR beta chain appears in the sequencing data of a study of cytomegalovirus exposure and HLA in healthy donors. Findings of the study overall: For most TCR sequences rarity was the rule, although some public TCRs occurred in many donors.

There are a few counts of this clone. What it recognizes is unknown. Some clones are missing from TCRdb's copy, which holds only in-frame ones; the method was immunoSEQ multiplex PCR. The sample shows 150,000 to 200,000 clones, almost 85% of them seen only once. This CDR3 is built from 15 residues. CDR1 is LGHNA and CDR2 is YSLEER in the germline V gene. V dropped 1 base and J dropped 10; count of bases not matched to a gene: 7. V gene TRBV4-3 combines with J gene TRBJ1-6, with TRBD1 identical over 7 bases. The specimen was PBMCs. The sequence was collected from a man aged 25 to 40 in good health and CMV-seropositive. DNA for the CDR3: TGCGCCAGCAGCCAAGTCCAGGGGGGAGGCTCACCCCTCCACTTT. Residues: CASSQVQGGGSPLHF.